This T cell receptor beta chain was captured in a study of blood T cell repertoires in COVID-19. J was trimmed by 9 bases and V by 5 bases; bases with no gene match: 4. CDR3 length: 13 amino acids. Germline CDR1 and CDR2: SNHLY and FYNNEI. Clones were read by immunoSEQ multiplex PCR, and TCRdb kept only the in-frame ones, dropping some. Here the sample spans 150,000 to 200,000 clones, roughly 83% being singletons. The chain links TRBV2 to TRBJ1-6, with TRBD1 matching over 7 bases. The sample taken for sequencing was PBMCs or T cells enriched from blood (not recorded which). This TCR derives from a woman aged 55-75 years who had recovered from COVID-19. The CDR3 DNA sequence: TGTGCCAGCAGTAAGGGGGCGAGTTCACCCCTCCACTTT. Amino acid sequence: CASSKGASSPLHF.